The clone carrying this T cell receptor beta chain occurred a few times. Its antigen is unidentified. This CDR3 spans 15 amino acids. With 5 bases clipped from V and 3 bases from J, the junction kept 7 bases outside the gene matches. The data belong to a study of CD8 T cells in ankylosing spondylitis. General study results and limits: Within ankylosing spondylitis blood, a TCR beta motif made up of roughly eight highly homologous variants appeared to be characteristic.

In TCRdb, the 5' RACE reads were re-called with MiXCR into one record per CDR3 protein. The sample shows about 700,000 distinct CDR3 sequences, around 20% of them seen only once. The TCR was taken from a male donor with ankylosing spondylitis. The specimen sequenced was blood, either unsorted or a sorted T cell fraction (not recorded which). The chain has TRBV12-3 or TRBV12-4 and TRBJ1-2, with 9 nucleotides matching TRBD1. In DNA, the CDR3 is TGTGCCAGCAGTAGAGACAGGGGGATCGACTATGGCTACACCTTC. It is translated as CASSRDRGIDYGYTF.